A selection of T cell receptor beta chains follows, all from one sample in a study of glioma-infiltrating T cells. One entry per CDR3 protein, called by TCRdb with MiXCR from the multiplex PCR reads. In the table there are tens of thousands of distinct CDR3 sequences, about 40% of which are singletons. The specimen sequenced was glioma tissue, nonneoplastic brain tissue, or PBMCs (not recorded which). The source of these receptors is a human donor with low-grade glioma or glioblastoma, undergoing nonglioma brain surgery, or in good health (not recorded which). The CDR3 runs from the conserved cysteine through the conserved F or W. Fields, in order: clone size, D gene, V gene, J gene, CDR3 protein, CDR3 DNA. A D gene is named only where the DNA matches it firmly. Some rows have no size entry. The others give once, few or many, or a class for an expanded clone.

>NA|NA|TRBV3-1|TRBJ1-1
CASSQSLTEAFF
TGTGCCAGCAGCCAGTCGTTGACTGAAGCTTTCTTT
>many|TRBD2|TRBV7-3|TRBJ2-5
CASSRGSGGVQETQYF
TGTGCCAGCAGCCGGGGTAGCGGGGGGGTCCAAGAGACCCAGTACTTC
>NA|TRBD2|TRBV6-2/TRBV6-3|TRBJ2-1
CASSHMRAGSYDEQFF
TGTGCCAGCAGCCATATGCGAGCGGGGTCCTACGATGAGCAGTTCTTC
>many|NA|TRBV6-2/TRBV6-3|TRBJ2-1
CASSYVGPNEQFF
TGTGCCAGCAGTTATGTGGGGCCCAATGAGCAGTTCTTC
>many|NA|TRBV11-1|TRBJ2-7
CASSSQSEGYEQYF
TGTGCCAGCAGCTCCCAGTCCGAAGGCTACGAGCAGTACTTC
>many|NA|TRBV9|TRBJ2-3
CASSVSLSADTQYF
TGTGCCAGCAGCGTATCACTCTCGGCAGATACGCAGTATTTT
>many|TRBD1|TRBV20-1|TRBJ2-3
CSARLPPGTGSTDTQYF
TGCAGTGCTAGACTTCCCCCCGGGACAGGGAGCACAGATACGCAGTATTTT
>many|NA|TRBV2|TRBJ2-5
CASSEVQSGTQYF
TGTGCCAGCAGTGAGGTGCAGTCCGGGACCCAGTACTTC
>many|NA|TRBV19|TRBJ1-2
CASSIRGTNYGYTF
TGTGCCAGTAGTATAAGGGGCACTAACTATGGCTACACCTTC
>many|NA|TRBV27|TRBJ1-2
CASSLAGRANYGYTF
TGTGCCAGCAGTTTAGCGGGCAGGGCTAACTATGGCTACACCTTC
>many|TRBD1|TRBV2|TRBJ2-7
CASRATGVYEQYF
TGTGCCAGCAGGGCGACAGGGGTCTACGAGCAGTACTTC
>many|NA|TRBV6-1|TRBJ2-1
CASSPMRGRTQGNEQFF
TGTGCCAGCAGTCCAATGAGAGGGAGGACACAAGGCAATGAGCAGTTCTTC
>many|TRBD2|TRBV20-1|TRBJ2-3
CSARPTSGIRDTQYF
TGCAGTGCGAGACCGACTAGCGGGATAAGGGATACGCAGTATTTT
>many|TRBD1|TRBV7-8|TRBJ2-3
CASSLVGTGGADTRYF
TGTGCCAGCAGCTTAGTTGGGACAGGGGGAGCAGATACGCGGTATTTT
>few|TRBD2|TRBV5-6|TRBJ2-3
CASIYGLAGGTDTQYF
TGTGCCAGCATCTACGGACTAGCGGGAGGAACAGATACGCAGTATTTT
>medium-sized|NA|TRBV27|TRBJ1-1
CASSTDRLGAGNTEAFF
TGTGCCAGCAGTACCGACAGGTTGGGCGCGGGGAACACTGAAGCTTTCTTT
>many|NA|TRBV15|TRBJ2-3
CATSAPAGDTQYF
TGTGCCACCAGCGCCCCAGCTGGGGATACGCAGTATTTT
>NA|TRBD1|TRBV15|TRBJ1-6
CAASSAGQGAGSPLHF
TGTGCCGCCAGCAGTGCGGGACAGGGGGCGGGTTCACCCCTCCACTTT
>NA|NA|TRBV6-6|TRBJ2-7
CASSYTEGGRYEQYF
TGTGCCAGCAGTTACACAGAGGGGGGGCGGTACGAGCAGTACTTC
>many|NA|TRBV4-2|TRBJ2-3
CASSLGGATDTQYF
TGTGCCAGCAGTCTTGGGGGGGCCACAGATACGCAGTATTTT
>many|TRBD1|TRBV2|TRBJ1-2
CASSEQDRNYGYTF
TGTGCCAGCAGTGAACAGGACAGGAACTATGGCTACACCTTC
>NA|TRBD2|TRBV5-6|TRBJ2-5
CASSSRTSGYQETQYF
TGTGCCAGCAGCTCGAGGACTAGCGGGTACCAAGAGACCCAGTACTTC